Listed below are T cell receptor beta chains from one sample, sequenced in a study of response to subunit inactivated influenza vaccine. TCRdb reprocessed the RT-PCR reads with MiXCR, giving one entry per CDR3 protein. Of about 700,000 distinct CDR3 sequences detected, about 14% appear once; the ten largest clones hold 7.5% to 8%. Sample: PBMCs from blood, taken around 15 days before vaccination. The source of these receptors is a man aged 45 to 65 who received an inactivated influenza vaccine. Each CDR3 is given with its conserved first and last residue. Each record gives: V gene, D gene, CDR3 length, J gene, clone size, CDR3 protein, CDR3 DNA. A D gene is named only where the DNA matches it firmly. Size is omitted from some rows. Given values are once, few, many or a class for expanded clones.

TRBV5-1	NA	15	TRBJ2-3	NA	CASSSDGTLTDTQYF	TGCGCCAGCAGCTCAGACGGGACCCTCACAGATACGCAGTATTTT
TRBV12-3/TRBV12-4	NA	12	TRBJ1-1	NA	CASSQGPLGAFF	TGTGCCAGCAGCCAAGGACCGCTTGGAGCTTTCTTT
TRBV7-2	NA	15	TRBJ1-1	NA	CASSKRGGGGTEAFF	TGTGCCAGCAGCAAAAGGGGAGGGGGGGGCACTGAAGCTTTCTTT
TRBV4-2	TRBD2	15	TRBJ2-3	NA	CASRPGGGPTDTQYF	TGTGCCAGCAGACCCGGCGGGGGGCCCACAGATACGCAGTATTTT
TRBV19	NA	18	TRBJ1-5	NA	CASSIRDRPHYSNQPQHF	TGTGCCAGTAGTATACGCGACAGGCCACACTATAGCAATCAGCCCCAGCATTTT
TRBV29-1	TRBD1	14	TRBJ2-1	many	CSVEPFGTANEQFF	TGCAGCGTTGAACCGTTTGGGACAGCCAATGAGCAGTTCTTC
TRBV15	NA	16	TRBJ2-7	few	CATSRDRASTPYEQYF	TGTGCCACCAGCAGGGACCGGGCCTCTACCCCCTACGAGCAGTACTTC
TRBV24-1	NA	14	TRBJ2-5	NA	CATSDGAGSETQYF	TGTGCCACCAGTGATGGTGCCGGGTCGGAGACCCAGTACTTC
TRBV20-1	TRBD2	14	TRBJ2-1	few	CSARSAGAGGAPGF	TGCAGTGCTAGGTCGGCGGGGGCGGGAGGTGCCCCCGGCTTC
TRBV4-3	TRBD2	16	TRBJ2-1	NA	CASSQEAGGERNEQFF	TGCGCCAGCAGCCAAGAAGCGGGAGGGGAAAGGAATGAGCAGTTCTTC
TRBV7-8	NA	14	TRBJ2-1	many	CASSSASSYNEQFF	TGTGCCAGCAGCTCGGCCAGCTCCTACAATGAGCAGTTCTTC
TRBV7-2	TRBD1	16	TRBJ2-5	few	CASSQNGQGARETQYF	TGTGCCAGCAGCCAAAACGGACAGGGGGCTCGAGAGACCCAGTACTTC
TRBV6-1	NA	14	TRBJ1-2	many	CATIIPGGRGGYTF	TGTGCAACGATTATTCCGGGGGGGCGTGGTGGCTACACCTTC
TRBV7-2	NA	13	TRBJ2-5	NA	CASSLGKGETQYF	TGTGCCAGCAGCTTAGGGAAGGGTGAGACCCAGTACTTC
TRBV7-9	NA	13	TRBJ2-3	few	CASSSQGRDTQYF	TGTGCCAGCAGCTCACAGGGGAGGGATACGCAGTATTTT
TRBV20-1	TRBD1	19	TRBJ2-3	NA	CSAILGQGPLESGTDTQYF	TGCAGTGCTATCTTGGGACAGGGCCCTCTTGAATCTGGCACAGATACGCAGTATTTT
TRBV18	NA	16	TRBJ2-7	few	CASSRPTGRGTHEQYF	TGTGCCAGCTCACGACCCACCGGTAGGGGTACCCACGAGCAGTACTTC
TRBV20-1	NA	14	TRBJ2-3	many	CSAKRGGSTDTQYF	TGCAGTGCTAAAAGGGGCGGGAGCACAGATACGCAGTATTTT
TRBV6-2/TRBV6-3	TRBD1	18	TRBJ2-1	NA	CASSHNKFTGQTYNEQFF	TGTGCCAGCAGTCACAATAAATTCACGGGACAGACATACAATGAGCAGTTCTTC
TRBV6-1	TRBD1	16	TRBJ2-5	NA	CASRSRDRSPQETQYF	TGTGCCAGCAGATCCAGGGACAGGTCCCCTCAAGAGACCCAGTACTTC
TRBV5-5	TRBD1	16	TRBJ1-2	NA	CASSLGPSTGSSGYTF	TGTGCCAGCAGCTTGGGACCCTCGACAGGGTCTTCTGGCTACACCTTC
TRBV7-2	NA	15	TRBJ2-7	few	CASSRPGTGFYEQYF	TGTGCCAGCAGCCGTCCCGGGACTGGTTTCTACGAGCAGTACTTC
TRBV12-3/TRBV12-4	NA	15	TRBJ1-3	NA	CASSFQGRSGNTIYF	TGTGCCAGCAGTTTTCAGGGGCGGTCTGGAAACACCATATATTTT
TRBV6-5	NA	14	TRBJ1-4	NA	CASSFKTGGEKLFF	TGTGCCAGCAGTTTCAAGACAGGAGGGGAAAAACTGTTTTTT
TRBV4-2	NA	17	TRBJ2-7	few	CASSQDFGSTSSYEQYF	TGTGCCAGCAGCCAAGATTTTGGCTCCACGAGCTCCTACGAGCAGTACTTC
TRBV3-2	NA	17	TRBJ2-1	many	CASSQPRLAGVYNEQFF	TGTGCCAGCAGCCAACCCCGACTAGCGGGGGTCTACAATGAGCAGTTCTTC
TRBV20-1	NA	11	TRBJ2-1	many	CSAVGSNEQFF	TGCAGTGCGGTAGGGAGCAATGAGCAGTTCTTC
TRBV27	NA	17	TRBJ1-1	few	CASSLLVGGGYPAEAFF	TGTGCCAGCAGTTTATTGGTTGGGGGGGGTTACCCCGCTGAAGCTTTCTTT
TRBV2	NA	13	TRBJ1-5	few	CASSDSERWPQHF	TGTGCCAGCAGTGACTCAGAAAGGTGGCCCCAGCATTTT
TRBV7-9	NA	15	TRBJ2-1	NA	CASSIPGGAYNEQFF	TGTGCCAGCAGCATTCCGGGCGGGGCTTACAATGAGCAGTTCTTC
TRBV28	NA	18	TRBJ1-2	NA	CASSPLVGGSTNNYGYTF	TGTGCCAGCAGTCCACTTGTGGGGGGTTCGACGAACAACTATGGCTACACCTTC
TRBV10-3	TRBD2	15	TRBJ2-1	NA	CAISKLRGGSDEQFF	TGTGCCATCAGTAAACTGCGGGGGGGCAGTGATGAGCAGTTCTTC
TRBV12-3/TRBV12-4	TRBD1	15	TRBJ1-5	few	CASSLGGGRFQPQHF	TGTGCCAGCAGTTTAGGAGGGGGCAGGTTCCAGCCCCAGCATTTT
TRBV12-3/TRBV12-4	TRBD2	16	TRBJ2-2	NA	CASNRGLAVNTGELFF	TGTGCCAGCAACCGCGGACTAGCGGTGAACACCGGGGAGCTGTTTTTT
TRBV4-2	NA	16	TRBJ2-3	few	CASSQDSRGGADTQYF	TGTGCCAGCAGCCAAGATTCCAGGGGGGGCGCAGATACGCAGTATTTT
TRBV12-3/TRBV12-4	NA	13	TRBJ2-2	few	CASDRENTGELFF	TGTGCCAGCGATCGGGAAAACACCGGGGAGCTGTTTTTT
TRBV12-3/TRBV12-4	NA	11	TRBJ1-2	NA	CASSRDHGYTF	TGTGCCAGCAGTCGGGATCATGGCTACACCTTC
TRBV20-1	NA	12	TRBJ2-3	few	CSAVQGTDTQYF	TGCAGTGCTGTTCAGGGCACAGATACGCAGTATTTT
TRBV15	TRBD1	15	TRBJ1-6	NA	CATSRKGTADSPLHF	TGTGCCACCAGCAGAAAAGGGACAGCGGATTCACCCCTCCACTTT
TRBV28	TRBD2	15	TRBJ2-7	NA	CASSPTGGYSYEQYF	TGTGCCAGCAGTCCCACGGGAGGCTACTCCTACGAGCAGTACTTC
TRBV20-1	TRBD1	14	TRBJ1-1	NA	CSARAEDRVTEAFF	TGCAGTGCTAGAGCCGAAGACAGGGTCACTGAAGCTTTCTTT
TRBV5-1	TRBD2	15	TRBJ2-5	many	CASSLGGGSQETQYF	TGCGCCAGCAGCTTGGGCGGGGGGTCTCAAGAGACCCAGTACTTC
TRBV7-8	TRBD1	17	TRBJ2-3	NA	CASSLDLGDRVGDTQYF	TGTGCCAGCAGCTTAGACCTTGGTGACAGGGTGGGAGATACGCAGTATTTT
TRBV4-3	NA	13	TRBJ2-1	few	CASSQEEGTEQFF	TGCGCCAGCAGCCAAGAGGAGGGCACAGAACAGTTCTTC
TRBV4-1	NA	17	TRBJ2-3	few	CASSQGGPGSGGDTQYF	TGCGCCAGCAGCCAAGGGGGTCCAGGGAGTGGTGGAGATACGCAGTATTTT
TRBV28	NA	14	TRBJ2-3	NA	CASSGQLSTDTQYF	TGTGCCAGCAGTGGACAGTTGAGCACAGATACGCAGTATTTT
TRBV6-1	TRBD2	13	TRBJ2-5	few	CASTAGTGGTQYF	TGTGCCAGCACCGCCGGGACGGGAGGGACCCAGTACTTC
TRBV5-5	TRBD1	15	TRBJ2-1	NA	CASSSGQGLYNEQFF	TGTGCCAGCAGCTCGGGACAGGGACTCTACAATGAGCAGTTCTTC
TRBV20-1	NA	13	TRBJ2-5	NA	CSANRGSEETQYF	TGCAGTGCTAATAGGGGGTCTGAAGAGACCCAGTACTTC
TRBV6-5	NA	14	TRBJ2-3	NA	CASSYSTYTDTQYF	TGTGCCAGCAGTTACTCGACCTACACAGATACGCAGTATTTT
TRBV10-3	NA	16	TRBJ1-2	NA	CAISERRDTFNYGCTF	TGTGCCATCAGTGAGCGCCGGGACACCTTTAACTATGGCTGCACCTTC
TRBV12-3/TRBV12-4	NA	13	TRBJ1-5	few	CASSLGRILSQHF	TGTGCCAGCAGTTTAGGGCGGATTCTGTCCCAGCATTTT
TRBV7-9	TRBD2	15	TRBJ2-2	few	CASRILAGEPGELFF	TGTGCCAGCAGAATACTAGCGGGAGAACCCGGGGAGCTGTTTTTT